Listed here are 13 T cell receptor beta chains from one sample, sequenced in a study of PD-1 blockade in mismatch repair-deficient tumors. Sequenced by immunoSEQ multiplex PCR; TCRdb stores in-frame clones only, minus some. The sample lists some 110,000 clones, over 60% occurring once. The sequences come from peripheral blood, collected just over 59 weeks after starting pembrolizumab. The receptors were gathered from an adult with mismatch repair-deficient cancer.

DNA for the CDR3: TGTGCCAGCAGCGCCCCGGGACAACTCTCTGGGGCCAACGTCCTGACTTTC. The encoded protein is CASSAPGQLSGANVLTF. The chain carries TRBV9 and TRBJ2-6; possibly TRBD1 for D (6 bases). Germline CDR1 reads SGDLS; CDR2 reads YYNGEE. The V end was cut by 3 bases, the J end by 0 bases, with 13 bases between. The CDR3 is made up of 17 amino acids.

The chain couples TRBV5-4 to TRBJ1-1, with a tentative D call TRBD1 (6 bases). Between the trimmed V and J ends, which lost 3 bases and 6 bases, there was a span of 12 bases. The CDR3 consists of 13 residues. From germline, CDR1 is SGHNT and CDR2 YYREEE (reference sequence). For the CDR3, the DNA is TGTGCCAGCAGCTCCTGGGGGGGCGCTGAAGCTTTCTTT. Translating gives CASSSWGGAEAFF.

In its sample, this clone was seen many times. The CDR3 protein is CASSGKGGEYGYTF. The DNA for the CDR3 is TGTGCCAGCAGCGGTAAGGGGGGCGAATATGGCTACACCTTC. The rearrangement uses TRBV5-4 and TRBJ1-2; tentatively, D is TRBD1 (6 bases). The V end lost 4 bases, the J end lost 5 bases, and 15 bases lay between the germline ends. Germline V gene data show CDR1 as SGHNT and CDR2 as YYREEE (reference sequence). This CDR3 spans 14 amino acids.

This sequence joins TRBV30 and TRBJ1-2; tentative D call: TRBD1 (5 bases). The CDR3 is 14 amino acids. V lost 1 base and J 4 bases, leaving 13 bases between the germline ends. From germline, CDR1 is GTSNPN and CDR2 SVGIG (reference sequence). The CDR3 nucleotides read TGTGCCTGGAGTGCCCGGGGCACACTCTATGGCTACACCTTC. Its protein is CAWSARGTLYGYTF. Based on the CDR3 plus reference TRBV30 and TRBJ1-2, the full variable domain is SQTIHQWPATLVQPVGSPLSLECTVEGTSNPNLYWYRQAAGRGLQLLFYSVGIGQISSEVPQNLSASRPQDRQFILSSKKLLLSDSGFYLCAWSARGTLYGYTFGSGTRLTVV.

The rearrangement uses TRBV12-5 and TRBJ1-2; D is perhaps TRBD1 (6 bases). V was shortened by 4 bases and J by 2 bases, with 14 bases between the two germline ends. Germline CDR1 is LGHNT and CDR2 is FRNRAP. The CDR3 has 15 amino acids. The CDR3 here is CASGWDNNRNYGYTF. The CDR3 DNA reads TGTGCTAGTGGTTGGGACAACAACCGAAACTATGGCTACACCTTC.

CDR3 coding DNA: TGTGCCAGCAGCCTGGGGAACACTGAAGCTTTCTTT. It specifies CASSLGNTEAFF. The gene calls are TRBV4-2 and TRBJ1-1; D is unclear. V lost 4 bases to trimming and J lost 1 base, with 4 bases between them. The CDR3 extends over 12 amino acids. CDR1 is LGHNA and CDR2 is YNFKEQ in the germline V gene.

The V call is TRBV6-1, the J call TRBJ1-3, with D maybe TRBD1 (5 bases). The V and J ends lost 0 bases and 0 bases respectively, with 15 bases between them. Germline V gene data show CDR1 as MNHNS and CDR2 as SASEGT. This CDR3 is 18 amino acids long. The CDR3 is CASSEASPGSDSGNTIYF. Written as DNA, the CDR3 is TGTGCCAGCAGTGAAGCATCCCCAGGGAGTGACTCTGGAAACACCATATATTTT.

The chain uses TRBV4-1 and TRBJ2-3, with 13 bases matching TRBD2. Germline trimming cut 2 bases from V and 1 base from J; bases unmatched to any gene: 9. Germline-derived CDR1 and CDR2 are MGHRA and YSYEKL. The CDR3 runs 19 residues. CDR3 protein: CASSQPGTSGIVGTDTQYF. In DNA, the CDR3 is TGCGCCAGCAGCCAACCCGGGACTAGCGGGATCGTTGGCACAGATACGCAGTATTTT.

This chain's CDR3 is CASSQRQMTYNEQFF. As DNA, the CDR3 is TGTGCCAGCAGTCAGAGACAGATGACCTACAATGAGCAGTTCTTC. This rearrangement joins TRBV28 to TRBJ2-1, with D possibly matching TRBD1 (5 bases). This CDR3 contains 15 residues. Per the germline V gene, CDR1 is MDHEN and CDR2 is SYDVKM. V shed 5 bases and J shed 2 bases, with 13 bases lying between them.

This chain joins TRBV11-2 and TRBJ2-7; 8 nucleotides align to TRBD1. Per germline, CDR1 SGHAT and CDR2 FQNNGV. CDR3 length: 17 amino acids. V lost 1 base and J lost 1; bases outside the gene matches: 9. CDR3 protein: CASSLGDDRDRSYEQYF. The CDR3 DNA follows: TGTGCCAGCAGCTTAGGGGATGACCGGGACAGGTCCTACGAGCAGTACTTC. Drawing the rest from reference TRBV11-2 and TRBJ2-7, the complete variable domain is EAGVAQSPRYKIIEKRQSVAFWCNPISGHATLYWYQQILGQGPKLLIQFQNNGVVDDSQLPKDRFSAERLKGVDSTLKIQPAKLEDSAVYLCASSLGDDRDRSYEQYFGPGTRLTVT.

CDR3 sequence reads: CASSPRGYTEAFF. The DNA for the CDR3 is TGTGCCAGCAGCCCCCGGGGGTACACTGAAGCTTTCTTT. V is TRBV6-6 and J is TRBJ1-1; tentative D call: TRBD1 (5 bases). The CDR3 length is 13 residues. The V end lost 6 bases, the J end lost 3 bases, and 11 bases lay between the germline ends. In germline, CDR1 is MNHNY, CDR2 SVGAGI (reference sequence).

The genes are TRBV7-9 and TRBJ2-1, with D uncertain. This CDR3 spans 10 amino acids. V gave up 4 bases and J gave up 10 bases, with 5 bases separating them. Germline CDR1 reads SEHNR; CDR2 reads FQNEAQ (reference sequence). CDR3 nucleotides: TGTGCCAGCAGCTCACAGGAGCAGTTCTTC. This gives the protein CASSSQEQFF.

The J gene is TRBJ2-3, the V gene TRBV5-1; D assignment may be TRBD1 or TRBD2 (5 bases each). Trimming stripped 1 base from V and 4 bases from J, with 10 bases between. Looked up from germline, CDR1 is SGHRS and CDR2 is YFSETQ. CDR3 length: 14 amino acids. The CDR3 protein is CASSLNTGPDTQYF. As DNA, the CDR3 is TGCGCCAGCAGCTTGAATACGGGGCCAGATACGCAGTATTTT.